Listed below are T cell receptor beta chains from one sample, sequenced in a study of blood T cell repertoires in COVID-19. The assay was immunoSEQ multiplex PCR, and TCRdb's table has in-frame clones only and misses some. The table shows 150,000 to 200,000 clones, with under 90% occurring only once. The sequenced sample consisted of peripheral blood. The receptors here all came from a woman between 65 and 79 years old with COVID-19, enrolled during active disease. The CDR3 runs from the conserved cysteine through the conserved F or W. The order of the fields is J gene, V gene, D gene, CDR3 DNA, CDR3 protein. The D gene is left open where the match is weak.

J gene: TRBJ1-2; V gene: TRBV15; D gene: TRBD1; CDR3 DNA: TGTGCCACTGGACAGGCTAACTATGGCTACACCTTC; CDR3 protein: CATGQANYGYTF
J gene: TRBJ1-1; V gene: TRBV12-5; D gene: TRBD1; CDR3 DNA: TGTGCTAGTGCCCCGGGACAGGGGAACACTGAAGCTTTCTTT; CDR3 protein: CASAPGQGNTEAFF
J gene: TRBJ2-1; V gene: TRBV29-1; D gene: TRBD1; CDR3 DNA: TGCAGCGTCTCTGGGACAGGCCACAATGAGCAGTTCTTC; CDR3 protein: CSVSGTGHNEQFF
J gene: TRBJ1-2; V gene: TRBV28; D gene: TRBD1; CDR3 DNA: TGTGCCAGCAGAATGACAGGGGCACAGGGTGGCTACACCTTC; CDR3 protein: CASRMTGAQGGYTF
J gene: TRBJ2-7; V gene: TRBV5-4; D gene: -; CDR3 DNA: TGTGCCAGCAGCTTGGTTCCGGAGACCTACGAGCAGTACTTC; CDR3 protein: CASSLVPETYEQYF
J gene: TRBJ1-2; V gene: TRBV5-4; D gene: -; CDR3 DNA: TGTGCCAGCAGCTGGGGCAGGGGACCTCGTCCTGGCTACACCTTC; CDR3 protein: CASSWGRGPRPGYTF
J gene: TRBJ1-1; V gene: TRBV5-1; D gene: TRBD1; CDR3 DNA: TGCGCCAGCGTGGGGACAGGGGCCACTGAAGCTTTCTTT; CDR3 protein: CASVGTGATEAFF
J gene: TRBJ1-2; V gene: TRBV19; D gene: -; CDR3 DNA: TGTGCCAGTAGTATTGCGAGAAATCAGGGTGGCTACACCTTC; CDR3 protein: CASSIARNQGGYTF
J gene: TRBJ1-2; V gene: TRBV10-1; D gene: -; CDR3 DNA: TGCGCCAGGGGGACAAGAGATTACACCTTC; CDR3 protein: CARGTRDYTF
J gene: TRBJ2-1; V gene: TRBV5-1; D gene: TRBD2; CDR3 DNA: TGCGCCAGCAGCCCAGGACTAGCGGGGAGCTCCTACAATGAGCAGTTCTTC; CDR3 protein: CASSPGLAGSSYNEQFF
J gene: TRBJ2-1; V gene: TRBV27; D gene: -; CDR3 DNA: TGTGCCAGCATCGGACTCCTCAGCTCCTACAATGAGCAGTTCTTC; CDR3 protein: CASIGLLSSYNEQFF
J gene: TRBJ1-2; V gene: TRBV6-1; D gene: -; CDR3 DNA: TGTGCCAGCAGTGAACCGGGGGGCTTCGGCTACACCTTC; CDR3 protein: CASSEPGGFGYTF
J gene: TRBJ1-1; V gene: TRBV30; D gene: -; CDR3 DNA: TGTGCCTGGAGTCCAGGGAGGTTGAACACTGAAGCTTTCTTT; CDR3 protein: CAWSPGRLNTEAFF
J gene: TRBJ2-1; V gene: TRBV7-8; D gene: -; CDR3 DNA: TGTGCCAGCAGCGTTCGGCGAGCAGGGGAGCAGTTCTTC; CDR3 protein: CASSVRRAGEQFF
J gene: TRBJ2-5; V gene: TRBV14; D gene: -; CDR3 DNA: TGTGCCAGCAGCCAACATCTTGCGGGCCAAGAGACCCAGTACTTC; CDR3 protein: CASSQHLAGQETQYF